Below, 30 T cell receptor beta chains from the same sample are listed, as sequenced in a study of shared clonotypes between healthy human individuals. Data came from immunoSEQ multiplex PCR; TCRdb stores just in-frame clones and leaves some out. The profile shows millions of clones, about 95% of them singletons. CD45RO-negative cells were positively selected for CCR7, leaving out terminally differentiated effector memory CD45RA+ cells. Source material: naive CD8+ T cells sorted from blood. The receptors stem from a young man in good health.

The chain recombines TRBV10-2 with TRBJ2-7; 7 bases fit TRBD1. This CDR3 region has 15 residues. CDR1 is WSHSY and CDR2 is SAAADI in the germline V gene. With V trimmed by 1 base and J by 5 bases, 8 bases remained unmatched. CDR3 DNA: TGCGCCAGCAGTGAGTGGGAGAAGGGGGCGGACGAGCAGTACTTC. It yields the protein CASSEWEKGADEQYF.

This sequence joins TRBV27 and TRBJ2-6; D is perhaps TRBD2 (6 bases). Deletions cut 3 bases from V and 2 bases from J, with 11 bases between. CDR1 is MNHEY, CDR2 SMNVEV, per germline (reference sequence). The CDR3 consists of 16 residues. CDR3 region: CASSLQGGTGANVLTF. CDR3 coding DNA: TGTGCCAGCAGTTTGCAGGGAGGTACTGGGGCCAACGTCCTGACTTTC.

J is TRBJ2-1 and V is TRBV6-5; D unclear. The V and J ends lost 2 bases and 3 bases respectively, with 2 bases between them. The CDR3 is made up of 12 amino acids. CDR1 MNHEY and CDR2 SVGAGI come from the germline V gene. CDR3 nucleotides: TGTGCCAGCAGTTACAGCTACAATGAGCAGTTCTTC. Its translation: CASSYSYNEQFF.

The chain has TRBV10-3 and TRBJ2-1, with 9 positions matching TRBD1. The germline V gene has CDR1 ENHRY and CDR2 SYGVKD. The V segment lost 3 bases and the J segment 8 bases; nucleotides outside the gene matches: 8. The CDR3 consists of 15 residues. The CDR3 here is CAISDSGTGLDEQFF. The CDR3 bases are TGTGCCATCAGTGATTCCGGGACAGGGTTAGATGAGCAGTTCTTC.

The chain combines TRBV11-2 with TRBJ2-7; TRBD2 agrees at 7 bases. Germline CDR1 and CDR2: SGHAT and FQNNGV. This CDR3 spans 14 amino acids. V lost 4 bases and J lost 5; bases outside the gene matches: 8. The CDR3 region is CASSWGLHSDEQYF. The DNA of the CDR3 is TGTGCCAGCAGCTGGGGACTACATTCTGACGAGCAGTACTTC.

This clone was detected only once. This rearrangement joins TRBV5-5 to TRBJ2-5; D might be TRBD2 (5 bases). Germline V gives CDR1 SGHKS, CDR2 YYEKEE (reference sequence). V was cut by 2 bases and J by 3 bases, with 8 bases left in between. This CDR3 has 13 amino acids. In nucleotides, the CDR3 is TGTGCCAGCAGCTTTTTGGGAGAAGAGACCCAGTACTTC. Amino acid sequence: CASSFLGEETQYF.

The chain recombines TRBV7-6 with TRBJ2-7; 8 bases align to TRBD2. The CDR3 covers 16 residues. CDR1 SGHVS and CDR2 FNYEAQ come from the germline V gene. With 5 bases clipped from V and 0 bases from J, the junction kept 9 bases outside the gene matches. The CDR3 loop is CASSPGGAGSSYEQYF. The CDR3 DNA follows: TGTGCCAGCAGCCCGGGGGGGGCAGGGAGCTCCTACGAGCAGTACTTC.

This clone appeared a single time. CDR3 loop: CASRDFNRGEKLFF. The CDR3 coding sequence is TGTGCCAGCCGCGACTTCAATCGAGGGGAAAAACTGTTTTTT. V is TRBV13 and J is TRBJ1-4; D remains ambiguous. V gave up 8 bases and J gave up 8 bases, with 18 bases separating them. Germline V gene lookup returns CDR1 PRHDT and CDR2 FYEKMQ (reference sequence). CDR3 length: 14 residues.

V usage is TRBV27 and J usage is TRBJ2-7, with 11 bases that match TRBD1. CDR1 is MNHEY, CDR2 SMNVEV, per germline (reference sequence). J was trimmed by 2 bases and V by 2 bases; bases with no gene match: 2. The CDR3 runs 15 residues. The CDR3, as DNA: TGTGCCAGCAGTTTACGGACAGGGGGCCCCTACGAGCAGTACTTC. Translating gives CASSLRTGGPYEQYF.

This clone has a single count. The rearrangement uses TRBV6-4 and TRBJ2-1; D remains ambiguous. This CDR3 contains 13 residues. Germline loops: CDR1 MRHNA, CDR2 SNTAGT. The V end was cut by 3 bases, the J end by 3 bases, with 6 bases between. The CDR3 DNA follows: TGTGCCAGCAGTGAGTGGATCTACAATGAGCAGTTCTTC. Protein: CASSEWIYNEQFF.

The chain is built from TRBV2 and TRBJ1-1; possibly TRBD1 for D (6 bases). The germline V and J ends were trimmed by 3 bases and 2 bases, with 19 bases remaining between them. CDR1 is SNHLY and CDR2 is FYNNEI in the germline V gene. This CDR3 comprises 17 residues. CDR3 amino acids: CASSEGQGLGVNTEAFF. Here the CDR3 DNA reads TGTGCCAGCAGTGAGGGCCAGGGGCTAGGGGTTAACACTGAAGCTTTCTTT.

This chain joins TRBV5-1 and TRBJ2-3; no clear D. V lost 4 bases to trimming and J lost 4 bases, with 10 bases between them. This CDR3 is built from 13 residues. Germline V gene data show CDR1 as SGHRS and CDR2 as YFSETQ. CDR3 nucleotides: TGCGCCAGCAGCCGGATGGGGTCAGATACGCAGTATTTT. The encoded protein is CASSRMGSDTQYF.

The chain is built from TRBV4-3 and TRBJ1-4; D remains unclear. V was trimmed by 2 bases and J by 1 base, leaving 5 bases between them. Per germline, CDR1 LGHNA and CDR2 YSLEER. CDR3 length equals 14 residues. The CDR3 bases are TGCGCCAGCAGCCAAACGGGAACTAATGAAAAACTGTTTTTT. This sequence encodes CASSQTGTNEKLFF.

The chain combines TRBV25-1 with TRBJ2-5; weak D call: TRBD2 (7 bases). Germline V CDR1 and CDR2: MGHDK, SYGVNS. This CDR3 region has 15 residues. Deletions cut 4 bases from V and 4 bases from J, with 16 bases between. For the CDR3, the DNA is TGTGCCAGCAGTGCCCCCCCGGGGGGCGGAGAGACCCAGTACTTC. Protein sequence: CASSAPPGGGETQYF.

The J gene is TRBJ2-7, the V gene TRBV6-1; no reliable D call. Per germline, CDR1 MNHNS and CDR2 SASEGT. CDR3 length equals 14 residues. V lost 2 bases and J 3 bases, leaving 11 bases between the germline ends. The chain's CDR3 is CASSERHALYEQYF. The CDR3 DNA reads TGTGCCAGCAGTGAAAGACACGCTCTCTACGAGCAGTACTTC.

The J gene is TRBJ2-5, the V gene TRBV30; 7 bases align to TRBD2. J was trimmed by 0 bases and V by 5 bases; bases with no gene match: 12. CDR1 is GTSNPN, CDR2 SVGIG, per germline (reference sequence). The CDR3 loop spans 16 amino acids. The CDR3 DNA reads TGTGCCTGGGGAATGGAGAACGGGGGGTACCAAGAGACCCAGTACTTC. Protein sequence: CAWGMENGGYQETQYF.

V gene TRBV30 combines with J gene TRBJ2-5; D is undetermined. This CDR3 region has 15 residues. V lost 1 base and J lost 3, with 15 bases in between. The germline CDR1 and CDR2 sequences are GTSNPN and SVGIG (reference sequence). For the CDR3, the DNA is TGTGCCTGGAGTGCCCCTGATTCTGGCGAAGAGACCCAGTACTTC. Translating it yields CAWSAPDSGEETQYF.

In the case of this clone: Other DNA sequences in this specimen translate into the identical CDR3. This chain connects TRBV28 to TRBJ2-7; D remains unclear. The CDR3 totals 13 residues. V gave up 3 bases and J gave up 3 bases, with 9 bases separating them. Looked up from germline, CDR1 is MDHEN and CDR2 is SYDVKM. CDR3 amino acids: CASSFTGDYEQYF. The CDR3 bases are TGTGCCAGCAGTTTTACCGGAGACTACGAGCAGTACTTC.

The chain recombines TRBV27 with TRBJ2-7, with D possibly being TRBD2 (6 bases). The CDR3 totals 17 residues. CDR1 and CDR2 (germline): MNHEY, SMNVEV (reference sequence). V lost 2 bases and J lost 3, with 20 bases in between. This CDR3 reads CASSLGAGLSGRYEQYF. The CDR3 DNA reads as TGTGCCAGCAGTTTAGGGGCGGGACTCTCCGGCCGCTACGAGCAGTACTTC.

The V and J genes are TRBV2 and TRBJ1-4, with no clear D. Trimming removed 0 bases at V and 0 bases at J, with 11 bases between. The CDR3 sequence is 17 residues long. Germline loops: CDR1 SNHLY, CDR2 FYNNEI. Here the CDR3 DNA reads TGTGCCAGCAGTGAAGCGCTTTTGCATTCAACTAATGAAAAACTGTTTTTT. Residues: CASSEALLHSTNEKLFF.

The DNA of the CDR3 is TGCAGCGTTGAAGACGGATGGAGATCGTACTTC. It translates to CSVEDGWRSYF. The V and J genes are TRBV29-1 and TRBJ2-7; D is unclear. CDR1 and CDR2 from the germline V gene are SQVTM and ANQGSEA. The CDR3 is made up of 11 amino acids. Trimming left V 0 bases short and J 12 bases short, with 12 bases between.

The chain couples TRBV9 to TRBJ1-2, with 9 bases that match TRBD1. Trimming cost V 1 base and J 4 bases; bases outside gene matches: 5. The CDR3 has 15 amino acids. Germline CDR1 and CDR2: SGDLS and YYNGEE. Written as DNA, the CDR3 is TGTGCCAGCAGCGTAAGGACAGGGGCCTTCTATGGCTACACCTTC. Translating gives CASSVRTGAFYGYTF.

This clone showed up just once. The rearrangement joins TRBV6-1 to TRBJ2-7; no clear D. The ends were cut back, 6 bases at V and 0 bases at J, with 12 bases in the middle. There are 14 residues in the CDR3. Looked up from germline, CDR1 is MNHNS and CDR2 is SASEGT. CDR3 DNA sequence: TGTGCCAGCAGCAGGACGGTTAGCTCCTACGAGCAGTACTTC. It encodes CASSRTVSSYEQYF.

V usage is TRBV5-1 and J usage is TRBJ2-5, with 7 bases identical to TRBD1. This CDR3 has 15 amino acids. Germline V gives CDR1 SGHRS, CDR2 YFSETQ. V shed 0 bases and J 1 base; nucleotides not matched to a gene: 3. The CDR3: CASSLVGDSQETQYF. The CDR3 DNA reads TGCGCCAGCAGCTTGGTGGGGGACAGCCAAGAGACCCAGTACTTC.

As concerns this clone: The same CDR3 arises from other DNA sequences in this sample as well. This chain uses TRBV5-1 with TRBJ2-7; perhaps TRBD1 as D (5 bases). CDR3 length: 12 amino acids. The V end lost 5 bases, the J end lost 3 bases, and 9 bases lay between the germline ends. Germline CDR1 SGHRS, CDR2 YFSETQ. The CDR3 sequence: CASRGQGYEQYF. The CDR3 DNA is TGCGCCAGCAGGGGCCAGGGCTACGAGCAGTACTTC.

This chain connects TRBV5-1 to TRBJ1-1; 10 positions match TRBD1. V was clipped by 0 bases and J by 2 bases; unmatched bases: 7. The CDR3 is 17 amino acids. Germline values: CDR1 SGHRS, CDR2 YFSETQ. CDR3 bases: TGCGCCAGCAGCTTGGCCCCCCCGACAGGGGGCAACACTGAAGCTTTCTTT. Protein sequence: CASSLAPPTGGNTEAFF.

For this clone: The sample carries other DNA sequences with the same CDR3. This rearrangement joins TRBV9 to TRBJ2-7; 11 nucleotides agree with TRBD1. The CDR3 spans 15 residues. V was pared by 0 bases and J by 4 bases, with 3 bases of the junction left unmatched. CDR1 is SGDLS and CDR2 is YYNGEE in the germline V gene. Written as DNA, the CDR3 is TGTGCCAGCAGCGTAGGCGGACAGGGGGCATACGAGCAGTACTTC. It yields the protein CASSVGGQGAYEQYF.

CDR3 DNA: TGTGCCAGCAGTCACGGGGGGGCGGTAAATGAAAAACTGTTTTTT. Protein sequence: CASSHGGAVNEKLFF. The rearrangement joins TRBV27 to TRBJ1-4, with D possibly TRBD1 on 6 matching bases. The CDR3 has 15 amino acids. The germline V gene has CDR1 MNHEY and CDR2 SMNVEV (reference sequence). V was shortened by 5 bases and J by 5 bases, with 15 bases between the two germline ends.

The rearrangement joins TRBV4-1 to TRBJ2-3; 7 bases agree with TRBD2. The CDR3 sequence is 15 residues long. Germline loops: CDR1 MGHRA, CDR2 YSYEKL. The V segment lost 4 bases and the J segment 2 bases; nucleotides outside the gene matches: 6. CDR3 sequence reads: CASSPGTTNTDTQYF. Written as DNA, the CDR3 is TGCGCCAGCAGCCCCGGGACTACAAACACAGATACGCAGTATTTT.

The chain couples TRBV28 to TRBJ2-7; 7 bases agree with TRBD2. CDR1 MDHEN and CDR2 SYDVKM come from the germline V gene. Germline trimming cut 3 bases from V and 5 bases from J; bases unmatched to any gene: 7. This CDR3 comprises 14 residues. Written as DNA, the CDR3 is TGTGCCAGCAGTTTGATTGAAGGGAGGGACGAGCAGTACTTC. It codes for CASSLIEGRDEQYF.